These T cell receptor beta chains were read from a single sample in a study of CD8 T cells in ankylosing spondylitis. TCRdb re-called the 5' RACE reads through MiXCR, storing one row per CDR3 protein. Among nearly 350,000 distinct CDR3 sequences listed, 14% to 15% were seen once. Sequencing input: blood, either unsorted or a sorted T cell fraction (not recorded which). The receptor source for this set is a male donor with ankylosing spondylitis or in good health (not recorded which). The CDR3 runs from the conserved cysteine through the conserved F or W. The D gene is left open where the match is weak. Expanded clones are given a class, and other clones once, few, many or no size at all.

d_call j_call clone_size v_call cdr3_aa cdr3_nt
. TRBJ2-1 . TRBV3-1 CASSQGTGMGNEQFF TGTGCCAGCAGCCAAGGCACCGGGATGGGAAATGAGCAGTTCTTC
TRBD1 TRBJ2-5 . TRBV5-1 CASSLTGAPPQETQYF TGCGCCAGCAGCTTGACAGGGGCGCCCCCCCAAGAGACCCAGTACTTC
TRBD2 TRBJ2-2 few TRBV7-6 CASSIGVAGEGELFF TGTGCCAGCAGCATCGGAGTAGCGGGGGAAGGGGAGCTGTTTTTT
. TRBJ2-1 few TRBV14 CASSLLGNEQFF TGTGCCAGCAGCCTTCTTGGAAATGAGCAGTTCTTC
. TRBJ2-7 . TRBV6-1 CASRTPGVGEQYF TGTGCCAGCAGAACACCCGGCGTGGGCGAGCAGTACTTC
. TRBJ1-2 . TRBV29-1 CSVEDEHSNYGYTF TGCAGCGTTGAAGATGAGCATTCTAACTATGGCTACACCTTC
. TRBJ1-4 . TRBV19 CASSRGSSNEKLFF TGTGCCAGTAGTAGGGGCAGTTCTAATGAAAAACTGTTTTTT
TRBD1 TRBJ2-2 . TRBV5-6 CASSLRGKTGSTGELFF TGTGCCAGCAGCTTGCGAGGAAAGACAGGGTCCACCGGGGAGCTGTTTTTT
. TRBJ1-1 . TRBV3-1 CASSPRDLGNTEAFF TGTGCCAGCAGCCCCAGGGACCTTGGAAACACTGAAGCTTTCTTT
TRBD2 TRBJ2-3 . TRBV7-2 CASSPLAGVGDTQYF TGTGCCAGCAGCCCTTTAGCGGGGGTGGGAGATACGCAGTATTTT
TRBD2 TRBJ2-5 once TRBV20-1 CSALGLAGKIQETQYF TGCAGTGCCCTGGGACTAGCGGGGAAAATCCAAGAGACCCAGTACTTC
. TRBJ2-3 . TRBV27 CASSHGQFGNTDTQYF TGTGCCAGCAGTCACGGACAGTTTGGGAACACAGATACGCAGTATTTT
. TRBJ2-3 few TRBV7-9 CASSSDGRTADTQYF TGTGCCAGCAGCTCAGATGGACGTACGGCAGATACGCAGTATTTT
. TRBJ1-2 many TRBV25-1 CASSPLTGVPKYGYTF TGTGCCAGCAGTCCCCTCACGGGGGTTCCAAAATATGGCTACACCTTC
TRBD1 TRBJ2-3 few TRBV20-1 CSARVVGGRRSTDTQYF TGCAGTGCTAGAGTCGTAGGGGGCCGCCGAAGCACAGATACGCAGTATTTT
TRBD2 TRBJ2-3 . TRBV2 CASSGPGLAGGRTGTDTQYF TGTGCCAGCAGTGGCCCCGGACTAGCGGGGGGGAGGACCGGCACAGATACGCAGTATTTT
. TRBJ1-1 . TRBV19 CASSIRATIEAFF TGTGCCAGTAGTATTCGTGCTACTATTGAAGCTTTCTTT
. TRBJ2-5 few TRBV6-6 CASRMGGETQYF TGTGCCAGCAGAATGGGGGGTGAGACCCAGTACTTC
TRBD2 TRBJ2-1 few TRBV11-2 CASSYSGGANGEQFF TGTGCCAGCAGCTATAGCGGGGGCGCAAATGGAGAGCAGTTCTTC
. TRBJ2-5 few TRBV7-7 CASSLGEGRETQYF TGTGCCAGCAGCTTAGGAGAGGGAAGAGAGACCCAGTACTTC
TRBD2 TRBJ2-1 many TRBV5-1 CASSLPSGVGGEQFF TGCGCCAGCAGCTTGCCCAGCGGGGTTGGGGGTGAGCAGTTCTTC
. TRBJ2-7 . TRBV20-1 CSATKGSYEQYF TGCAGTGCTACCAAGGGGTCCTACGAGCAGTACTTC
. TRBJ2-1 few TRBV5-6 CASSMDWRGSYNEQFF TGTGCCAGCAGCATGGACTGGCGGGGCTCCTACAATGAGCAGTTCTTC
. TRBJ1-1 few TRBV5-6 CASNPLRVRDTEAFF TGTGCCAGCAACCCCTTGAGGGTAAGGGACACTGAAGCTTTCTTT
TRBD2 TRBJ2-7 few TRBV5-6 CASSLTTGTRLGEQYF TGTGCCAGCAGCCTAACGACCGGGACTAGGTTGGGCGAGCAGTACTTC
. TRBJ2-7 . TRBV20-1 CSATNPRNYEQYF TGCAGTGCTACGAACCCGCGGAACTACGAGCAGTACTTC
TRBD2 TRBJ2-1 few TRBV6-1 CASSLRSTSGSNEQFF TGTGCCAGCAGTCTCCGATCGACTAGCGGGAGTAATGAGCAGTTCTTC
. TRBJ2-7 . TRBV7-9 CASSLDPGPYEQYF TGTGCCAGCAGCTTAGACCCAGGGCCCTACGAGCAGTACTTC
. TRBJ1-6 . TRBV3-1 CASSGGFSALHF TGTGCCAGCAGTGGGGGGTTCTCAGCCCTCCACTTT
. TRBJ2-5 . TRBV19 CASSIVPEETQYF TGTGCCAGTAGTATAGTGCCGGAGGAGACCCAGTACTTC
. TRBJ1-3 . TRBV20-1 CSASRISGNTIYF TGCAGTGCTAGCCGGATCTCTGGAAACACCATATATTTT
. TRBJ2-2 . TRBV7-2 CASSFQGGELFF TGTGCCAGCAGCTTCCAGGGCGGGGAGCTGTTTTTT
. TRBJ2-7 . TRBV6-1 CASRGSPVYEQYF TGTGCCAGCAGGGGGTCACCTGTATACGAGCAGTACTTC
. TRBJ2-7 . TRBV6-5 CASSYAQASSYEQYF TGTGCCAGCAGTTACGCCCAGGCCAGCTCCTACGAGCAGTACTTC
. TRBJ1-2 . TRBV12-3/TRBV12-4 CASSYRDTFYTF TGTGCCAGCAGTTACCGGGACACCTTCTACACCTTC
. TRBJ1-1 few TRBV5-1 CASSWGVGGPQSWEAFF TGCGCCAGCAGCTGGGGCGTAGGGGGACCCCAGAGTTGGGAAGCTTTCTTT
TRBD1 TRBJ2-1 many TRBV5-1 CASSIQGVRSYNEQFF TGCGCCAGCAGCATACAGGGGGTTCGTTCCTACAATGAGCAGTTCTTC
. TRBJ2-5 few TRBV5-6 CASYRAVGETQYF TGTGCCAGCTATCGGGCGGTGGGAGAGACCCAGTACTTC
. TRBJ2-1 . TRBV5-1 CASSPLGAQEGNEQFF TGCGCCAGCAGCCCTCTCGGGGCCCAAGAGGGTAATGAGCAGTTCTTC
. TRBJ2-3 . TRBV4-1 CASSQEGHGTDTQYF TGCGCCAGCAGCCAAGAGGGACACGGCACAGATACGCAGTATTTT
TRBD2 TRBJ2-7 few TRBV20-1 CSARTSAYEQYF TGCAGTGCTAGGACTAGCGCGTACGAGCAGTACTTC
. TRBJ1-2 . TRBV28 CASRRVNYGYTF TGTGCCAGCAGACGGGTTAACTATGGCTACACCTTC
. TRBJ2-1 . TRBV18 CASSSPRVSFYNEQFF TGTGCCAGCTCGAGCCCAAGGGTATCGTTCTACAATGAGCAGTTCTTC
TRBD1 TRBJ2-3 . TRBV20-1 CSARVLTGADTQYF TGCAGTGCTAGAGTTCTGACAGGGGCAGATACGCAGTATTTT
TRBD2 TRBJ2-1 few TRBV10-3 CATLATSGGDEQFF TGTGCCACCTTGGCTACTAGCGGGGGGGATGAGCAGTTCTTC
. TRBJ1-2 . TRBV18 CASSPAGSYGYTF TGTGCCAGCTCACCAGCAGGGTCTTATGGCTACACCTTC
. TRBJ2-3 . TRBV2 CASSEAGLLTDTQYF TGTGCCAGCAGTGAGGCGGGGCTCCTCACAGATACGCAGTATTTT
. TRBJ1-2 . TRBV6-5 CASSYSGQSNYGYTF TGTGCCAGCAGTTATAGTGGGCAGTCTAACTATGGCTACACCTTC
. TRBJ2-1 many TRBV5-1 CASSKSPYNEQFF TGCGCCAGCAGCAAGTCACCCTACAATGAGCAGTTCTTC
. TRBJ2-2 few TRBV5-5 CASSPNRPTNTGELFF TGTGCCAGCAGCCCCAACAGGCCCACGAACACCGGGGAGCTGTTTTTT
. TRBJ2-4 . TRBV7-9 CASSSRAKNIQYF TGTGCCAGCAGCTCAAGGGCCAAAAACATTCAGTACTTC
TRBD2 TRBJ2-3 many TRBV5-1 CASSRTSGADTQYF TGTGCCAGCAGCCGGACTAGCGGGGCAGATACGCAGTATTTT
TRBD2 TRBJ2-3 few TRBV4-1 CASSNRNSRTSGGADTQYF TGCGCCAGCAGCAACCGAAACTCCCGAACTAGCGGGGGGGCTGATACGCAGTATTTT
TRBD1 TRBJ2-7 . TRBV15 CATSRWDSPYEQYF TGTGCCACCAGCAGATGGGACAGTCCCTACGAGCAGTACTTC
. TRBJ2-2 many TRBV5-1 CASRLRGGTNTGELFF TGCGCCAGCAGACTTAGAGGGGGGACGAACACCGGGGAGCTGTTTTTT
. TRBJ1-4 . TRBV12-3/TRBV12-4 CASSSEGYYEKLFF TGTGCCAGCAGTTCGGAGGGGTATTATGAAAAACTGTTTTTT
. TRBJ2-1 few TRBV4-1 CASSQDPNYNEQFF TGCGCCAGCAGCCAAGATCCCAACTACAATGAGCAGTTCTTC
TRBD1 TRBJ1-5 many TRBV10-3 CATQQDRGLGQPQHF TGTGCCACCCAACAGGACAGGGGGCTGGGTCAGCCCCAGCATTTT
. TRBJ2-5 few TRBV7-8 CASRKTVEETQYF TGTGCCAGCAGAAAGACAGTTGAAGAGACCCAGTACTTC